In this sample, the clone carrying this T cell receptor (beta chain) turned up a few times. Sequencing used immunoSEQ multiplex PCR; TCRdb keeps in-frame clones, though not all of them. The sample lists around 250,000 clones, about 86% occurring once. This entry belongs to a study of blood T cell repertoires in COVID-19. The wider study: There were acute and convalescent COVID-19 samples, and they came from the United States, Italy and Spain.

Trimming removed 3 bases at V and 7 bases at J, with 12 bases between. CDR3 size: 13 residues. Cohorts were based on clinical histories the participants reported. The receptor comes from a man between 25 and 39 years old with acute COVID-19. The chain couples TRBV12-3 or TRBV12-4 to TRBJ1-2; weak D call: TRBD1 (5 bases). Specimen: PBMCs or T cells enriched from blood (not recorded which). The CDR3 nucleotides read TGTGCCAGCAGTTTTACGGGGGAATTTGGCTACACCTTC. This sequence encodes CASSFTGEFGYTF.